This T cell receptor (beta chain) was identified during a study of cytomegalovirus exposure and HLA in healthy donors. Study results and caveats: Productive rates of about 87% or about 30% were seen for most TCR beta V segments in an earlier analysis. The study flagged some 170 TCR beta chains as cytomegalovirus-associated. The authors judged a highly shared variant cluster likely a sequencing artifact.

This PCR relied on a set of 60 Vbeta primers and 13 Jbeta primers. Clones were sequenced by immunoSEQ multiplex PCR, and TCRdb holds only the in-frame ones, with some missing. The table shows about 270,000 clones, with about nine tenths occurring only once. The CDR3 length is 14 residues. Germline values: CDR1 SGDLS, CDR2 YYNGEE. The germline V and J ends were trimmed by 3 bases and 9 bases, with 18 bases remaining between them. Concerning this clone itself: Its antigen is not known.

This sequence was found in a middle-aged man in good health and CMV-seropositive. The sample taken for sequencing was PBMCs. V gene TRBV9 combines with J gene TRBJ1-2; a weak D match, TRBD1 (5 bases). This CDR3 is CASSAVDTGRRYTF. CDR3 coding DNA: TGTGCCAGCAGCGCAGTAGACACAGGCCGGCGCTACACCTTC.